This T cell receptor beta chain was identified in a study of T cell responses to AZD1222 COVID-19 vaccine. Whole-study results and caveats: Reports indicate that nearly half of spike-specific TCRs are directed at unmutated variant regions. Spike-specific TCR breadth and depth went up after people got two AZD1222 doses. Possibly, clonal diversity was underestimated; donors were largely white British and included more females. Researchers report vaccine-associated CD4 TCRs spanning spike, with dominance at 160-218 and 743-854.

The CDR3 is made up of 19 amino acids. Germline CDR1 and CDR2: ENHRY and SYGVKD. V gave up 4 bases and J gave up 1 base, with 20 bases separating them. In the case of this clone: The target antigen is unknown.

The protocol was immunoSEQ multiplex PCR, while the TCRdb copy is restricted to in-frame clones and leaves out a portion. This sample yields about 94,000 clones, of which approximately 87% are seen a single time; over 10% belongs to the top ten. The sequence derives from an adult who received the AZD1222 COVID-19 vaccine. The material was peripheral blood, obtained 28 days after the second AZD1222 dose. The chain uses TRBV10-3 and TRBJ1-6; possible D gene TRBD1, 5 bases. The CDR3 nucleotides read TGTGCCATCAGTGGAACTTCCCCCGGGGGGGGATCCTATAATTCACCCCTCCACTTT. Residues: CAISGTSPGGGSYNSPLHF.